The clone carrying this T cell receptor (beta chain) was detected ten times or more. What it binds is not known. The sample belongs to a study of identical twins. Overall study findings and caveats: Conclusions rested on cross-sectional statistics rather than following the same donors.

This CDR3 spans 15 amino acids. V shed 1 base and J shed 6 bases, with 14 bases lying between them. Germline CDR1 is SGHRS and CDR2 is YFSETQ. cDNA molecules carried unique molecular identifiers, and template switching added a universal primer site. From the 5' RACE reads, TCRdb called clonotypes with MiXCR, one entry per CDR3 protein. The sample holds some 560,000 distinct CDR3 sequences, 9.6% seen once. These sequences were also reported in another study, on yellow fever vaccine responses in identical twins.

The chain combines TRBV5-1 with TRBJ2-1; D is perhaps TRBD2 (6 bases). The source is a woman aged 18-30 years in good health. Specimen: PBMCs. In DNA, the CDR3 is TGCGCCAGCAGCTTGCAAGTACGGGGGATCAATGAGCAGTTCTTC. This codes for CASSLQVRGINEQFF. Using reference TRBV5-1 and TRBJ2-1 for the parts outside the CDR3, the full variable domain is KAGVTQTPRYLIKTRGQQVTLSCSPISGHRSVSWYQQTPGQGLQFLFEYFSETQRNKGNFPGRFSGRQFSNSRSEMNVSTLELGDSALYLCASSLQVRGINEQFFGPGTRLTVL.